The 32 T cell receptor beta chains reported below all come from one sample, sequenced in a study of vaccination and CD4 T cells after COVID-19. TCRdb reprocessed the PCR reads via MiXCR and lists one record per CDR3 protein. The data hold 31,000 or so distinct CDR3 sequences, with about 49% observed a single time. Described time point: late sampling 161 to 241 days after vaccination in a few convalescent patients. The sequenced sample was CD4+ T cells from blood, obtained about 7 months after SARS-CoV-2 vaccination. These receptors all come from a human donor who had recovered from COVID-19.

V and J are TRBV2 and TRBJ1-5, with D tentatively TRBD1 (6 bases). Germline V gene lookup returns CDR1 SNHLY and CDR2 FYNNEI. The CDR3 is 13 residues long. Trimming took 10 bases from V and 5 from J, leaving 15 bases between them. CDR3 region: CAIQGSHYQPQHF. In nucleotides, the CDR3 is TGTGCCATCCAGGGGTCGCACTATCAGCCCCAGCATTTT.

This clonotype showed up just a few times. This sequence joins TRBV20-1 and TRBJ2-7, with 14 positions matching TRBD2. Germline lookup yields CDR1 DFQATT and CDR2 SNEGSKA (reference sequence). The junction had 10 bases not matched to a gene; V was cut back by 3 bases and J by 6 bases. CDR3 length: 16 residues. The CDR3 reads CSASLVQTSGRGEQYF. In DNA form, the CDR3 reads TGCAGTGCTAGTTTGGTCCAGACTAGCGGGAGGGGCGAGCAGTACTTC.

This chain links TRBV19 with TRBJ2-1, with D uncertain. V lost 10 bases to trimming and J lost 7 bases, with 20 bases between them. The CDR3 loop spans 14 amino acids. Germline V gene sequence: CDR1 LNHDA, CDR2 SQIVND (reference sequence). The CDR3 region is CAITWRLGENEQFF. In DNA form, the CDR3 reads TGTGCCATTACGTGGCGCCTAGGTGAAAATGAGCAGTTCTTC.

The V gene is TRBV20-1, the J gene TRBJ2-7, with unresolved D. CDR1 and CDR2 from the germline V gene are DFQATT and SNEGSKA (reference sequence). The CDR3 sequence is 11 residues long. The V gene lost 3 bases and the J gene lost 3 bases, with 6 bases spanning the gap. The CDR3 nucleotides are TGCAGTGCTAGTGTGGACTACGAGCAGTACTTC. Protein product: CSASVDYEQYF.

The chain joins TRBV28 to TRBJ2-1; 10 bases match TRBD1. The CDR3 consists of 15 residues. Unmatched junction bases numbered 6, after V lost 5 bases and J lost 5 bases. Germline CDR1 is MDHEN and CDR2 is SYDVKM. The CDR3 here is CASSTGQGWHNEQFF. The CDR3 DNA reads as TGTGCCAGCAGTACGGGACAGGGGTGGCACAATGAGCAGTTCTTC.

The chain recombines TRBV6-5 with TRBJ2-7; 8 bases agree with TRBD2. V gave up 3 bases and J gave up 0 bases; unmatched junction bases: 16. The CDR3 runs to 19 residues. Germline V gene data show CDR1 as MNHEY and CDR2 as SVGAGI. CDR3 in DNA: TGTGCCAGCAGTTATTCAACATTTGTACTAGCGGACAGCTCCTACGAGCAGTACTTC. This sequence encodes CASSYSTFVLADSSYEQYF.

The rearrangement uses TRBV7-3 and TRBJ1-5; the D is unclear. CDR3 length equals 12 residues. V lost 5 bases, J lost 6 bases, and 8 bases lay in between. In germline, CDR1 is SGHTA, CDR2 FQGTGA. CDR3 protein: CASSLPIQPQHF. CDR3 bases: TGTGCCAGCAGCCTGCCAATTCAGCCCCAGCATTTT.

The J gene is TRBJ2-7, the V gene TRBV12-3 or TRBV12-4, with a tentative D call TRBD1 (5 bases). The V end lost 1 base, the J end lost 3 bases, and 10 bases lay between the germline ends. The CDR3 consists of 14 residues. CDR3 in amino acids: CASSLGGRVYEQYF. DNA of the CDR3: TGTGCCAGCAGTTTAGGGGGCAGGGTCTACGAGCAGTACTTC.

The chain is built from TRBV27 and TRBJ1-5; D gene uncertain. The CDR3 is 13 amino acids. V lost 3 bases, J lost 6 bases, and 9 bases lay in between. Germline CDR1 MNHEY, CDR2 SMNVEV (reference sequence). CDR3 loop: CASSLRVGQPQHF. CDR3 coding DNA: TGTGCCAGCAGTTTGAGGGTAGGTCAGCCCCAGCATTTT.

This clonotype has only one observation. The chain carries TRBV6-5 and TRBJ2-2; the D call may be TRBD1 or TRBD2 (5 bases each). The V end lost 4 bases, the J end lost 7 bases, and 7 bases lay between the germline ends. Germline lookup yields CDR1 MNHEY and CDR2 SVGAGI. CDR3 length equals 12 residues. CDR3 sequence: CASSWGSGELFF. CDR3 sequence (DNA): TGTGCCAGCAGTTGGGGGAGCGGGGAGCTGTTTTTT.

This clonotype was observed a few times. This chain connects TRBV7-9 to TRBJ1-2; the D gene is possibly TRBD1 (5 bases). Trimming stripped 5 bases from V and 7 bases from J, with 20 bases between. Germline V gene sequence: CDR1 SEHNR, CDR2 FQNEAQ (reference sequence). The CDR3 consists of 15 residues. DNA of the CDR3: TGTGCCAGCAGCCCACCAATTGACAGTCGAGGTGGCTACACCTTC. Amino acids: CASSPPIDSRGGYTF. The full variable domain, completed using reference TRBV7-9 and TRBJ1-2, is DTGVSQNPRHKITKRGQNVTFRCDPISEHNRLYWYRQTLGQGPEFLTYFQNEAQLEKSRLLSDRFSAERPKGSFSTLEIQRTEQGDSAMYLCASSPPIDSRGGYTFGSGTRLTVV.

The chain joins TRBV28 to TRBJ2-7; 9 bases are shared with TRBD1. The V and J ends lost 4 bases and 3 bases, in that order; junction bases with no gene match: 7. The CDR3 covers 15 residues. CDR1 is MDHEN, CDR2 SYDVKM, per germline. CDR3: CASSSPGQGGYEQYF. The CDR3 bases are TGTGCCAGCAGTTCGCCGGGACAGGGCGGCTACGAGCAGTACTTC.

The chain combines TRBV2 with TRBJ2-1, with D possibly being TRBD2 (6 bases). Trimming cost V 8 bases and J 0 bases, with 17 bases left between them. This CDR3 is built from 16 residues. Germline CDR1 reads SNHLY; CDR2 reads FYNNEI. CDR3: CASSGSGSSSYNEQFF. CDR3 sequence (DNA): TGTGCCAGCTCGGGAAGCGGGTCGAGCTCCTACAATGAGCAGTTCTTC.

This chain joins TRBV20-1 and TRBJ2-7, with D perhaps TRBD1 (5 bases). In germline, CDR1 is DFQATT, CDR2 SNEGSKA (reference sequence). With 2 bases removed from V and 1 base from J, the gap between germline ends came to 12 bases. This CDR3 is built from 14 residues. CDR3 DNA: TGCAGTGCTAGACACATGACAGATTCCTACGAGCAGTACTTC. It encodes CSARHMTDSYEQYF.

The chain links TRBV28 to TRBJ2-1; the D is unclear. Deletions cut 7 bases from V and 0 bases from J, with 16 bases between. This CDR3 region has 16 residues. Germline V lookup: CDR1 MDHEN, CDR2 SYDVKM. DNA of the CDR3: TGTGCCAGCACCCCTGGAGCGTTCAGCTCCTACAATGAGCAGTTCTTC. Its translation is CASTPGAFSSYNEQFF.

V usage is TRBV28 and J usage is TRBJ2-2; possible D gene TRBD2, 6 bases. With 8 bases removed from V and 4 bases from J, the gap between germline ends came to 20 bases. This CDR3 has 16 residues. Germline lookup yields CDR1 MDHEN and CDR2 SYDVKM. The CDR3 loop is CASRGGLGGFTGELFF. In nucleotides, the CDR3 is TGTGCCAGCCGAGGAGGTTTGGGAGGCTTCACCGGGGAGCTGTTTTTT.

This clonotype appeared a few times. The chain links TRBV6-2 or TRBV6-3 to TRBJ1-1; maybe TRBD1 (6 bases). The V gene lost 6 bases and the J gene lost 1 base, with 9 bases spanning the gap. The germline gives CDR1 MNHEY, CDR2 SVGEGT. The CDR3 is 13 amino acids. As DNA, the CDR3 is TGTGCCAGCAGCCGGACAGAGAACACTGAAGCTTTCTTT. Protein sequence: CASSRTENTEAFF.

The J gene is TRBJ1-1, the V gene TRBV28, with TRBD1 matching 7 bases. Germline V gives CDR1 MDHEN, CDR2 SYDVKM. This CDR3 has 16 residues. V shed 3 bases, J shed 6 bases, and the junction held 13 bases outside the gene matches. The CDR3 region is CASSFPRQGEVAEAFF. For the CDR3, the DNA is TGTGCCAGCAGTTTCCCGAGACAGGGAGAGGTCGCTGAAGCTTTCTTT.

This clonotype has just a few counts. The chain links TRBV7-9 to TRBJ1-5, with D maybe TRBD1 (5 bases). The V gene lost 6 bases and the J gene lost 4 bases, with 10 bases spanning the gap. The CDR3 extends over 13 amino acids. Germline lookup yields CDR1 SEHNR and CDR2 FQNEAQ (reference sequence). The CDR3 region has the DNA TGTGCCAGCAGTTCGGACATTAATCAGCCCCAGCATTTT. Encoded protein: CASSSDINQPQHF.

This clonotype was detected only a few times. The CDR3 DNA follows: TGCGCCAGCAGCCAAGTCGACATGGGCATGAGCGCGGGTCAGCCCCAGCATTTT. Translating it yields CASSQVDMGMSAGQPQHF. The rearrangement links TRBV4-1 to TRBJ1-5; D not resolved. Germline loops: CDR1 MGHRA, CDR2 YSYEKL. The CDR3 has 18 amino acids. V was shortened by 1 base and J by 6 bases, with 22 bases between the two germline ends.

Remarks on this clonotype: One end of the junction is discordant with germline, which a read error may explain. This rearrangement joins TRBV6-1 to TRBJ1-1; D unclear. CDR1 is MNHNS, CDR2 SASEGT, per germline. The CDR3 is 12 residues long. The CDR3 sequence: CASSDGDTEAFF. CDR3 DNA: TGTGCTAGCAGTGATGGGGACACTGAAGCTTTCTTT.

The V and J genes are TRBV2 and TRBJ2-5, with 7 bases lining up with TRBD1. V was clipped by 8 bases and J by 2 bases; unmatched bases: 8. Germline V gene lookup returns CDR1 SNHLY and CDR2 FYNNEI. The CDR3 length is 14 residues. As DNA, the CDR3 is TGTGCCAGCGGTTGGGACAGCGTACAAGAGACCCAGTACTTC. Its protein product is CASGWDSVQETQYF.

The chain employs TRBV7-2 and TRBJ2-7; no clear D. V was pared by 2 bases and J by 3 bases, with 8 bases between. Germline loops: CDR1 SGHTA, CDR2 FQGNSA. CDR3 length: 13 amino acids. As DNA, the CDR3 is TGTGCCAGCAGCTTAACAGATATCTACGAGCAGTACTTC. This translates into CASSLTDIYEQYF.

The CDR3 reads CSAKPPGLARSSYNEQFF. The CDR3 nucleotides are TGCAGTGCTAAGCCCCCGGGACTAGCGCGAAGCTCCTACAATGAGCAGTTCTTC. This chain uses TRBV20-1 with TRBJ2-1, with 10 bases aligning to TRBD2. Per the germline V gene, CDR1 is DFQATT and CDR2 is SNEGSKA (reference sequence). The CDR3 is 18 amino acids. V lost 4 bases to trimming and J lost 0 bases; unmatched junction nucleotides: 12.

This clonotype came up once. The chain couples TRBV7-6 to TRBJ2-3; 7 bases agree with TRBD2. The J segment lost 0 bases and the V segment lost 5 bases, leaving 2 bases of the junction unmatched. In germline, CDR1 is SGHVS, CDR2 FNYEAQ. The CDR3 covers 14 residues. The DNA of the CDR3 is TGTGCCAGCAGCCTGACTAGCAGCACAGATACGCAGTATTTT. Its protein product is CASSLTSSTDTQYF.

This clonotype occurred once. The V call is TRBV5-1, the J call TRBJ2-7, with 10 nucleotides matching TRBD1. V lost 4 bases and J lost 4; bases outside the gene matches: 8. Looked up from germline, CDR1 is SGHRS and CDR2 is YFSETQ. The CDR3 is 15 residues long. CDR3 amino acids: CASSPTDRGQYEQYF. The CDR3, as DNA: TGCGCCAGCAGCCCCACCGACAGGGGGCAGTACGAGCAGTACTTC.

This clonotype appeared a few times. J is TRBJ2-4 and V is TRBV20-1, with D unclear. The germline V gene has CDR1 DFQATT and CDR2 SNEGSKA (reference sequence). The CDR3 runs 15 residues. Trimming removed 6 bases from V and 2 bases from J, with 17 bases in between. DNA for the CDR3: TGCAGTGCAGAGTCGTCCCGCGGATCCAAAAACATTCAGTACTTC. This codes for CSAESSRGSKNIQYF.

This chain joins TRBV15 and TRBJ1-5; 9 nucleotides line up with TRBD1. Germline V gives CDR1 LNHNV, CDR2 YYDKDF (reference sequence). This CDR3 spans 15 amino acids. Trimming removed 3 bases from V and 3 bases from J; junction bases left unmatched: 3. The CDR3 loop reads CATSRRDRANQPQHF. CDR3 nucleotide sequence: TGTGCCACCAGCAGGAGGGACAGGGCCAATCAGCCCCAGCATTTT.

V usage is TRBV7-3 and J usage is TRBJ2-3, with D tentatively TRBD1 or TRBD2 (5 bases each). CDR1 and CDR2 from the germline V gene are SGHTA and FQGTGA. The CDR3 consists of 13 residues. Trimming pared 3 bases from V and 5 bases from J, leaving 9 bases between. CDR3 DNA sequence: TGTGCCAGCAGCTTGGGGGTCGGAGATACGCAGTATTTT. Protein sequence: CASSLGVGDTQYF.

The chain recombines TRBV7-9 with TRBJ2-3; D is tentatively TRBD1 or TRBD2 (6 bases each). Germline CDR1 is SEHNR and CDR2 is FQNEAQ (reference sequence). Trimming took 1 base from V and 2 from J, leaving 10 bases between them. The CDR3 runs 15 residues. This CDR3 reads CASSLVRGHTDTQYF. The CDR3 coding sequence is TGTGCCAGCAGCTTAGTGCGGGGACACACAGATACGCAGTATTTT.

This clonotype came up a few times. The J gene is TRBJ1-5, the V gene TRBV6-5, with D maybe TRBD1 (5 bases). Germline V gene lookup returns CDR1 MNHEY and CDR2 SVGAGI. The CDR3 covers 13 residues. The V and J ends lost 0 bases and 6 bases respectively, with 6 bases between them. The CDR3 sequence is CASSYSRGQPQHF. The DNA for the CDR3 is TGTGCCAGCAGTTACTCGAGGGGTCAGCCCCAGCATTTT.

Written as DNA, the CDR3 is TGTGCCAGCAGCATATTCCCCACGGGGGAAGCCAAAAACATTCAGTACTTC. Its translation is CASSIFPTGEAKNIQYF. The chain combines TRBV7-9 with TRBJ2-4; D perhaps matches TRBD2 (6 bases). Germline CDR1 reads SEHNR; CDR2 reads FQNEAQ (reference sequence). This CDR3 is 17 amino acids long. The V end lost 5 bases, the J end lost 0 bases, and 17 bases lay between the germline ends.